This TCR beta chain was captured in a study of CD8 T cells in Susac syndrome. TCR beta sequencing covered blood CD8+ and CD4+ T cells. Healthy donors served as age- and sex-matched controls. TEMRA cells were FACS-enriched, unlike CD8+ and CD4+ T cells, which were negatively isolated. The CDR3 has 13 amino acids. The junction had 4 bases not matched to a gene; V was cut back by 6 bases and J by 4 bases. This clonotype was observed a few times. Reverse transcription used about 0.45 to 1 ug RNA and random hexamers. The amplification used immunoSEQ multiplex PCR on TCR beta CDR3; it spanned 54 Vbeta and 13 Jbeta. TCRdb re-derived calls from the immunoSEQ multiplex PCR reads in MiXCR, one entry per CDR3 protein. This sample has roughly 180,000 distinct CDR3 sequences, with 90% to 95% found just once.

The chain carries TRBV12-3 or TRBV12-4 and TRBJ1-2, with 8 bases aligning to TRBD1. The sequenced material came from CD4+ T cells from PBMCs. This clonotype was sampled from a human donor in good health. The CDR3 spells CASSTTGGYGYTF. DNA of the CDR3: TGTGCCAGCAGCACCACAGGGGGCTATGGCTACACCTTC.